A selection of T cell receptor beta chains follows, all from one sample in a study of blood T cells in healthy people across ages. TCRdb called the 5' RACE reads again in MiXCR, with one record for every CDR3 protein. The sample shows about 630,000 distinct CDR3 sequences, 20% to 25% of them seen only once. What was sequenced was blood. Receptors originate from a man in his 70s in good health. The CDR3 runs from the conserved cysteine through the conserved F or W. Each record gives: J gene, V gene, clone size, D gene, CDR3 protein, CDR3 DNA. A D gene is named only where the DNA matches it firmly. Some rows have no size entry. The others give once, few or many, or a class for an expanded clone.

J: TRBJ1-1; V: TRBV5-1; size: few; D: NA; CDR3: CASSLQGIKTEAFF; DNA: TGCGCCAGCAGCTTGCAGGGTATTAAAACTGAAGCTTTCTTT
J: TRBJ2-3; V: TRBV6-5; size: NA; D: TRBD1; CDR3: CASSYSPPTGGNGITDTQYF; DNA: TGTGCCAGCAGTTACTCGCCCCCAACAGGGGGCAACGGGATCACAGATACGCAGTATTTT
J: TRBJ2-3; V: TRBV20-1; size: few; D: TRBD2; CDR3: CSARAAIPTSGSTDTQYF; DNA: TGCAGTGCTAGGGCGGCTATCCCGACTAGCGGTAGCACAGATACGCAGTATTTT
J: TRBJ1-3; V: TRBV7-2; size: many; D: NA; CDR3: CASSLQGRATGNTIYF; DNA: TGTGCCAGCAGCTTACAGGGACGAGCGACGGGAAACACCATATATTTT
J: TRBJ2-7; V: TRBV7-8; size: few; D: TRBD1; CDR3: CASSLVKTGGYEQYF; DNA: TGTGCCAGCAGCTTAGTAAAGACAGGGGGCTACGAGCAGTACTTC
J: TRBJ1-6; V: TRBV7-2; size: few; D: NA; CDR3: CASSLDHGGGSLHF; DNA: TGTGCCAGCAGCTTAGATCACGGCGGGGGGTCCCTCCACTTT
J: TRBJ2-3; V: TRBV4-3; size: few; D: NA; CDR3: CASSQVTGRNTQYF; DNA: TGCGCCAGCAGCCAAGTGACAGGGAGGAATACGCAGTATTTT
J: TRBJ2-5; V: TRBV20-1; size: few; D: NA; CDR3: CSARHGTTGEQYF; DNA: TGCAGTGCTAGGCACGGGACAACGGGGGAGCAGTACTTC
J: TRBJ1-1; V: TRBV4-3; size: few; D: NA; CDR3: CASSPSRQSPEAFF; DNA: TGCGCCAGCAGCCCCTCCCGACAGTCACCTGAAGCTTTCTTT
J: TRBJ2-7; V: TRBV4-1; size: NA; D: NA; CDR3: CASSNSRGNEQYF; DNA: TGCGCCAGCAGCAATTCCAGAGGTAACGAGCAGTACTTC
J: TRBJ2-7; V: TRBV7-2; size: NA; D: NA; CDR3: CASSTDHYEQYF; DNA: TGTGCCAGCAGCACGGACCACTACGAGCAGTACTTC
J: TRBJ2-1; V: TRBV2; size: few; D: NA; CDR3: CASNGYLTDEQFF; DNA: TGTGCCAGCAACGGCTACCTGACCGATGAGCAGTTCTTC
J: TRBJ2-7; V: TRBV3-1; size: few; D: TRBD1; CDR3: CASSRGDRRSYEQYF; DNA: TGTGCCAGCAGCCGAGGGGACAGGAGATCCTACGAGCAGTACTTC
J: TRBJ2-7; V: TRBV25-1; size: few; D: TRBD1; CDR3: CASSDWDRGYEQYF; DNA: TGTGCCAGCAGTGACTGGGACAGGGGGTACGAGCAGTACTTC
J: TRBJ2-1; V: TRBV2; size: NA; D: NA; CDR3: CASSGSGLRANEQFF; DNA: TGTGCCAGCAGTGGGTCGGGGCTCAGGGCCAATGAGCAGTTCTTC
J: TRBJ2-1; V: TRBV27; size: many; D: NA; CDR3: CASSLTHSNEQFF; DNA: TGTGCCAGCAGCCTGACCCACAGCAATGAGCAGTTCTTC
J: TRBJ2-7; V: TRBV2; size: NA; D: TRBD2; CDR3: CVSSTTSGTVYEQYF; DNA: TGTGTCAGCAGCACGACTAGCGGGACGGTCTACGAGCAGTACTTC
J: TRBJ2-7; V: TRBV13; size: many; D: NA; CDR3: CASSLTGQSSYEQYF; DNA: TGTGCCAGCAGCCTAACAGGTCAAAGCTCCTACGAGCAGTACTTC
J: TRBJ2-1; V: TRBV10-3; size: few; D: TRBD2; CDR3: CAISDGTSGRPNLSYEQFF; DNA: TGTGCCATCAGTGACGGGACTAGCGGGAGGCCCAATCTTTCATATGAGCAGTTCTTC
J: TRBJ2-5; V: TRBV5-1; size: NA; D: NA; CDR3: CASSVLGTQETQYF; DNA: TGCGCCAGCAGCGTCCTCGGGACCCAAGAGACCCAGTACTTC
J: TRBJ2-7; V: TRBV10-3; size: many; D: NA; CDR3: CAITNSRLYEQYF; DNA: TGTGCCATCACCAATAGCAGGCTCTACGAGCAGTACTTC
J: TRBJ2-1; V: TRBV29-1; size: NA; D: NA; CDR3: CSVERYSEQFF; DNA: TGCAGCGTTGAGCGGTACTCTGAGCAGTTCTTC
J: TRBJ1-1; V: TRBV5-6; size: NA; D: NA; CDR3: CASSLEMPAWGPEAFF; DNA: TGTGCCAGCAGCTTGGAAATGCCTGCCTGGGGGCCTGAAGCTTTCTTT
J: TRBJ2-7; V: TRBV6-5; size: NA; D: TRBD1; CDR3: CASSYSLPDRAGEQYF; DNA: TGTGCCAGCAGTTACTCACTTCCCGACAGGGCCGGCGAGCAGTACTTC
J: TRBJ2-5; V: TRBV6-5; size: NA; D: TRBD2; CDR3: CASSRLAGDRETQYF; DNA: TGTGCCAGCAGTCGACTAGCGGGAGATAGGGAGACCCAGTACTTC
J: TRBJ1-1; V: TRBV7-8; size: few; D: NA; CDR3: CASMTDGTSITEAFF; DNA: TGTGCCAGCATGACTGATGGGACATCAATCACTGAAGCTTTCTTT
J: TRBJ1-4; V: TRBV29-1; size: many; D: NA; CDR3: CSVEDGGDEKLFF; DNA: TGCAGCGTTGAAGATGGGGGGGACGAAAAACTGTTTTTT